This TCR beta chain appears in the sequencing data of a study of identical twins. Findings and limits, study-wide: Invariant populations such as MAIT and iNKT cells could partly muddle zero-insertion analyses.

A remark on this clonotype: The target antigen is unknown.

The cDNA had a unique molecular identifier and a template-switch universal primer site. TCRdb fed the 5' RACE reads into MiXCR, producing one record per CDR3 protein. The sample records 450,000 or so distinct CDR3 sequences, around 14% being singletons. The sample also formed part of further work on yellow fever vaccine responses in identical twins.

Material for sequencing was CD4+ T cells sorted from blood. The TCR comes from a woman aged 18-29 years in good health.

CDR3 in DNA: TGTGCCAGCAGCCCCATAGGGGGGAGGGGTGCCTACAATGAGCAGTTCTTC. It encodes CASSPIGGRGAYNEQFF. The rearrangement joins TRBV12-3 or TRBV12-4 to TRBJ2-1; D perhaps matches TRBD2 (7 bases). The V gene lost 6 bases and the J gene lost 2 bases, with 20 bases spanning the gap. The CDR3 totals 17 residues.